The TCR beta chain under discussion was sequenced for a study of blood T cells in healthy people across ages. Next came a second PCR, run for roughly 7 to 12 cycles, which used a sample-barcoded 5' primer along with a J-beta primer mix. TCRdb re-analysed the 5' RACE reads in MiXCR, keeping a single row per CDR3 protein. The sample lists roughly 680,000 distinct CDR3 sequences, roughly 20% seen once, with roughly 3.4% in the top ten. This clonotype was sampled from a man in his 70s in good health. Sequencing was done on a sample of blood.

CDR3 protein: CASSQEILGNEQFF. DNA of the CDR3: TGTGCCAGCAGCCAAGAGATCCTGGGCAATGAGCAGTTCTTC. The rearrangement links TRBV3-1 to TRBJ2-1; no clear D gene. The CDR3 is 14 amino acids. The V end lost 0 bases, the J end lost 6 bases, and 9 bases lay between the germline ends. Germline V gene sequence: CDR1 LGHDT, CDR2 YNNKEL (reference sequence).